The 5 T cell receptor beta chains below were found in one sample sequenced in a study of T cell clonality in common variable immunodeficiency. TCRdb keeps only in-frame clones here, not all; method: immunoSEQ multiplex PCR. The data list around 55,000 clones, none observed once; roughly 0.83% falls to the top ten. Sequencing used peripheral blood mononuclear cells. The receptors were sampled from a person aged 18 to 75 in good health.

Many counts were recorded for this clone. Read data end 3 residues before the CDR3 end; the end is taken from the germline J gene. The rearrangement joins TRBV20-1 to TRBJ1-1; D is possibly TRBD1 (5 bases). The V end lost 4 bases, the J end lost 0 bases, and 9 bases lay between the germline ends. The CDR3 sequence is 13 residues long. The germline V gene encodes CDR1 DFQATT and CDR2 SNEGSKA (reference sequence). The CDR3 sequence is CSANGGMNTEAFF. The CDR3 bases that were read are TGCAGTGCTAACGGGGGTATGAACACTGAA.

Turning to this clone: The missing CDR3 end, 3 residues past where the read stops, is filled in from the germline J gene. The chain uses TRBV27 and TRBJ2-5; 8 positions agree with TRBD2. The CDR3 loop spans 16 amino acids. In germline, CDR1 is MNHEY, CDR2 SMNVEV (reference sequence). V dropped 4 bases and J dropped 4; count of bases not matched to a gene: 11. The CDR3 here is CASSSPAGGRAETQYF. The DNA read from the CDR3 is TGTGCCAGCAGTTCGCCCGCGGGGGGAAGGGCAGAGACC.

This clone was observed at least ten times. Here the CDR3 reads CASSLASPGQVNEQYF. The sequenced CDR3 bases are TGTGCCAGCAGTTTAGCCTCTCCGGGACAGGTGAACGAG. The chain uses TRBV12-3 or TRBV12-4 and TRBJ2-7; TRBD1 agrees at 8 bases. The read ends 3 residues shy of where the CDR3 ends; the end is completed using the germline J gene. V lost 0 bases, J lost 5 bases, and 9 bases stayed unmatched. The CDR3 runs to 16 residues.

This clone showed up many times. The sequenced fragment ends 3 residues before the CDR3 boundary, so the rest is inferred from the germline J gene. The chain is built from TRBV7-3 and TRBJ2-5; D is perhaps TRBD2 (6 bases). The germline V and J ends were trimmed by 3 bases and 5 bases, with 10 bases remaining between them. Germline CDR1 and CDR2: SGHTA and FQGTGA. This CDR3 has 13 amino acids. The CDR3 spells CASSLGGGETQYF. CDR3 DNA (partial): TGTGCCAGCAGCTTGGGGGGTGGGGAGACC. Full variable domain (missing parts from reference TRBV7-3 and TRBJ2-5): GAGVSQTPSNKVTEKGKYVELRCDPISGHTALYWYRQSLGQGPEFLIYFQGTGAADDSGLPNDRFFAVRPEGSVSTLKIQRTERGDSAVYLCASSLGGGETQYFGPGTRLLVL.

This clone was counted a few times. The read comes to an end 3 residues before the CDR3 does, leaving the germline J gene to fill in the end. The chain has TRBV19 and TRBJ1-5; D is uncertain. Trimming shortened V by 3 bases and J by 0 bases, and 12 bases separated the two germline ends. This CDR3 comprises 16 residues. The germline CDR1 and CDR2 sequences are LNHDA and SQIVND (reference sequence). CDR3 amino acids: CASSIFSSYSNQPQHF. CDR3 bases read: TGTGCCAGTAGTATTTTTAGCAGCTATAGCAATCAGCCC.